This note documents a single TCR beta chain sequence. The entry originates in a study of blood T cell repertoires in COVID-19. CDR1 is SGHVS and CDR2 is FNYEAQ in the germline V gene. Trimming at V came to 4 bases and at J to 6 bases, leaving 18 bases not matched to a gene. CDR3 length equals 17 residues. Method: immunoSEQ multiplex PCR; TCRdb's copy keeps in-frame clones and lacks some. The sample shows approximately 440,000 clones, around 91% of them seen only once. The genes are TRBV7-6 and TRBJ2-7; 7 bases fit TRBD1. This clonotype was sampled from a young man who had recovered from COVID-19. The specimen was PBMCs or T cells enriched from blood (not recorded which). The CDR3: CASSYMEGGPGFSEQYF. Written as DNA, the CDR3 is TGTGCCAGCAGCTACATGGAAGGGGGCCCAGGATTTAGCGAGCAGTACTTC.